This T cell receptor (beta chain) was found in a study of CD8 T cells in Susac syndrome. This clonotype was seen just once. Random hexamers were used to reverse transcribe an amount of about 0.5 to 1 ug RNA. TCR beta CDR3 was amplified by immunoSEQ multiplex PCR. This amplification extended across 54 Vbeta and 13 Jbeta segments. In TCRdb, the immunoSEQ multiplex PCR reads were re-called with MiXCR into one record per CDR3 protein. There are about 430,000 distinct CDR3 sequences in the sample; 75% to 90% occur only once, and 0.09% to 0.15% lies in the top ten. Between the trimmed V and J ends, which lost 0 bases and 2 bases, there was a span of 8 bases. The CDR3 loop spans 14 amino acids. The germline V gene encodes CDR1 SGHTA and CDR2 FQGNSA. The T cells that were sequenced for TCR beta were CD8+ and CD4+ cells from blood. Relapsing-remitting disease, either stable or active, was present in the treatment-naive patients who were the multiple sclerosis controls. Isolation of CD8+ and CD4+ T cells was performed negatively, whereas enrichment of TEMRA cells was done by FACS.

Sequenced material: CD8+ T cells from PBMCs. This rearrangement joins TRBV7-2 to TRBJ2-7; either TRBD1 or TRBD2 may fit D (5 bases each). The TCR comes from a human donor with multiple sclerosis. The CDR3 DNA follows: TGTGCCAGCAGCTTAGCGGGGGTAACCTACGAGCAGTACTTC. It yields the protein CASSLAGVTYEQYF. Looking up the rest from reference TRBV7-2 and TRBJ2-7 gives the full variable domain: GAGVSQSPSNKVTEKGKDVELRCDPISGHTALYWYRQSLGQGLEFLIYFQGNSAPDKSGLPSDRFSAERTGGSVSTLTIQRTQQEDSAVYLCASSLAGVTYEQYFGPGTRLTVT.